These T cell receptor beta chains were read from a single sample in a study of shared clonotypes between healthy human individuals. Produced via immunoSEQ multiplex PCR; TCRdb's table is partial and in-frame only. The repertoire has around 1.9 million clones, about 92% of them found once; the top ten carry about 1.5%. Material: naive CD8+ T cells from PBMCs. These TCRs come from a man younger than 35 in good health. Some clones in this sample may be carry-over from other donors' samples. CDR3s leave out the opening cysteine and the closing phenylalanine or tryptophan. Each record gives: V gene, clone size, J gene, CDR3 protein. Size is stated for part of the rows, as once, few or many counts, or as a class when the clone is expanded.

v_gene: TRBV4-3
abundance: NA
j_gene: TRBJ2-3
CDR3aa: ASSQGPLLGSTDTQY

v_gene: TRBV4-1
abundance: NA
j_gene: TRBJ1-5
CDR3aa: ASSLGTGGNQPQH

v_gene: TRBV2
abundance: NA
j_gene: TRBJ2-5
CDR3aa: ASIPGRKGGYQETQY

v_gene: TRBV9
abundance: NA
j_gene: TRBJ1-5
CDR3aa: ASSVDQSNQPQH

v_gene: TRBV28
abundance: NA
j_gene: TRBJ2-1
CDR3aa: ASTRTSSYNEQF

v_gene: TRBV7-9
abundance: once
j_gene: TRBJ2-1
CDR3aa: ASSPEGRGNNEQF

v_gene: TRBV11-2
abundance: NA
j_gene: TRBJ2-3
CDR3aa: ASSPEGLTDTQY

v_gene: TRBV7-2
abundance: once
j_gene: TRBJ2-5
CDR3aa: ASSLPAGGSETQY

v_gene: TRBV5-1
abundance: NA
j_gene: TRBJ2-1
CDR3aa: ASSLTGTGAVYNEQF

v_gene: TRBV5-6
abundance: NA
j_gene: TRBJ2-7
CDR3aa: ASSPGLSSYEQY

v_gene: TRBV5-4
abundance: NA
j_gene: TRBJ1-1
CDR3aa: ASSLGRGTEAF

v_gene: TRBV21-1
abundance: NA
j_gene: TRBJ1-5
CDR3aa: ASSKGVRGADGQPQH

v_gene: TRBV12-2
abundance: NA
j_gene: TRBJ1-4
CDR3aa: ASRPRGRRIGKLF

v_gene: TRBV28
abundance: NA
j_gene: TRBJ2-3
CDR3aa: ASSPSLGTSGTDTQY

v_gene: TRBV4-3
abundance: NA
j_gene: TRBJ2-1
CDR3aa: ASSQDFPSLILNEQF

v_gene: TRBV7-9
abundance: NA
j_gene: TRBJ1-1
CDR3aa: ASSSAVGLRRGSNTEAF

v_gene: TRBV30
abundance: NA
j_gene: TRBJ1-1
CDR3aa: AWSAGTGKAF

v_gene: TRBV10-2
abundance: NA
j_gene: TRBJ1-1
CDR3aa: ASSPGQSNTEAF

v_gene: TRBV28
abundance: NA
j_gene: TRBJ2-7
CDR3aa: ASTSWDIGFYEQY

v_gene: TRBV29-1
abundance: NA
j_gene: TRBJ2-7
CDR3aa: SVLQGRDYEQY

v_gene: TRBV5-1
abundance: NA
j_gene: TRBJ2-7
CDR3aa: ASSFMGGTGGKEQY

v_gene: TRBV30
abundance: NA
j_gene: TRBJ2-3
CDR3aa: AWSGAGADTQY

v_gene: TRBV4-1
abundance: NA
j_gene: TRBJ2-3
CDR3aa: ASSQDKELGFSTDTQY

v_gene: TRBV6-1
abundance: NA
j_gene: TRBJ1-2
CDR3aa: ASMTGGYYGYT

v_gene: TRBV27
abundance: NA
j_gene: TRBJ2-1
CDR3aa: ASSIARAYYNEQF

v_gene: TRBV9
abundance: NA
j_gene: TRBJ1-1
CDR3aa: ASSVVTTGQYTEAF

v_gene: TRBV28
abundance: NA
j_gene: TRBJ2-7
CDR3aa: ASSLGTSAYEQY

v_gene: TRBV28
abundance: once
j_gene: TRBJ2-3
CDR3aa: ASNPPAGPDTQY

v_gene: TRBV28
abundance: NA
j_gene: TRBJ1-4
CDR3aa: ASSLGGLEKLF

v_gene: TRBV30
abundance: once
j_gene: TRBJ1-1
CDR3aa: AWRGTGDTEAF